These T cell receptor beta chains were read from a single sample in a study of blood T cell repertoires in COVID-19. TCRdb keeps only in-frame clones here, not all; method: immunoSEQ multiplex PCR. The sample consists of some 250,000 clones, over 80% of them appearing once. The sample was PBMCs or T cells enriched from blood (not recorded which). These receptors were taken from a human donor in a cohort exposed to, infected with or recovered from COVID-19 (not recorded which). The donor label of this sample is uncertain. Both conserved end residues are part of each CDR3. The order of the fields is CDR3 DNA, CDR3 protein, clone size, D gene, V gene, J gene. The D gene is left open where the match is weak. Size is omitted from some rows. Given values are once, few, many or a class for expanded clones.

CDR3nt: TGTGCCAGCAGGGCTGACAGGGGGGTTAATGAAAAACTGTTTTTT
CDR3aa: CASRADRGVNEKLFF
abundance: NA
d_gene: TRBD1
v_gene: TRBV2
j_gene: TRBJ1-4

CDR3nt: TGTGCCACCAGTGAGCCTGGTCGAGGGGAAGCTTTCTTT
CDR3aa: CATSEPGRGEAFF
abundance: NA
d_gene: NA
v_gene: TRBV24-1
j_gene: TRBJ1-1

CDR3nt: TGTGCCAGCAGCCAAGATTATCGGGGGGCTACGGACACCGGGGAGCTGTTTTTT
CDR3aa: CASSQDYRGATDTGELFF
abundance: NA
d_gene: NA
v_gene: TRBV7-9
j_gene: TRBJ2-2

CDR3nt: TGTGCCAGTAGTGAGACAGTTTTTAATGAAAAACTGTTTTTT
CDR3aa: CASSETVFNEKLFF
abundance: NA
d_gene: NA
v_gene: TRBV19
j_gene: TRBJ1-4

CDR3nt: TGTGCCAGCAGCCCTACAGGGGGCGATGGCTACACCTTC
CDR3aa: CASSPTGGDGYTF
abundance: NA
d_gene: TRBD1
v_gene: TRBV3-1/TRBV3-2
j_gene: TRBJ1-2

CDR3nt: TGTGCCAGCAGCCATAACACTGAAGCTTTCTTT
CDR3aa: CASSHNTEAFF
abundance: NA
d_gene: NA
v_gene: TRBV11-2
j_gene: TRBJ1-1

CDR3nt: TGCGCCAGCAGCTTGGCTAGCGGGGGGGCCGAGACGCAGTATTTT
CDR3aa: CASSLASGGAETQYF
abundance: NA
d_gene: TRBD2
v_gene: TRBV5-1
j_gene: TRBJ2-3

CDR3nt: TGTGCCAGCAGTTACGGGACGGGAGACCAAGAGACCCAGTACTTC
CDR3aa: CASSYGTGDQETQYF
abundance: NA
d_gene: NA
v_gene: TRBV6-2/TRBV6-3
j_gene: TRBJ2-5

CDR3nt: TGTGCCAGCAGTTTAGCGAGTGAGCAGTTCTTC
CDR3aa: CASSLASEQFF
abundance: NA
d_gene: NA
v_gene: TRBV12-3/TRBV12-4
j_gene: TRBJ2-1

CDR3nt: TGTGCCAGCAGCCTAGACTCCCCACTGAATGAGCAGTTCTTC
CDR3aa: CASSLDSPLNEQFF
abundance: NA
d_gene: NA
v_gene: TRBV7-9
j_gene: TRBJ2-1

CDR3nt: TGTGCCAGCAGTTTCAACAGGGGCTATGGCTACACCTTC
CDR3aa: CASSFNRGYGYTF
abundance: NA
d_gene: TRBD1
v_gene: TRBV12-3/TRBV12-4
j_gene: TRBJ1-2

CDR3nt: TGTGCCTGGAGCGCAGGGGTGGGCAATCAGCCCCAGCATTTT
CDR3aa: CAWSAGVGNQPQHF
abundance: once
d_gene: NA
v_gene: TRBV30
j_gene: TRBJ1-5

CDR3nt: TGCGCCAGCAGTGCCGGGACTAGTCACGAGACCCAGTACTTC
CDR3aa: CASSAGTSHETQYF
abundance: NA
d_gene: TRBD2
v_gene: TRBV10-2
j_gene: TRBJ2-5

CDR3nt: TGTGCCAGCACCCCATACGGAAGGGGGACAGGGGCGTCCTACGAGCAGTACTTC
CDR3aa: CASTPYGRGTGASYEQYF
abundance: NA
d_gene: TRBD1
v_gene: TRBV28
j_gene: TRBJ2-7

CDR3nt: TGTGCCAGCAGCGTAGACGGTCCACAGGGGGCGCGGGAGACCCAGTACTTC
CDR3aa: CASSVDGPQGARETQYF
abundance: NA
d_gene: TRBD1
v_gene: TRBV9
j_gene: TRBJ2-5

CDR3nt: TGTGCCAGTAGTATCTCGGCGGATAGCAATCAGCCCCAGCATTTT
CDR3aa: CASSISADSNQPQHF
abundance: NA
d_gene: NA
v_gene: TRBV19
j_gene: TRBJ1-5

CDR3nt: TGTGCCAGCGCCCCAGCGGCTTTAACAGATACGCAGTATTTT
CDR3aa: CASAPAALTDTQYF
abundance: NA
d_gene: NA
v_gene: TRBV11-2
j_gene: TRBJ2-3

CDR3nt: TGTGCCAGCAGCCAAGTGGAAGGACTAGTCTCTTACAATGAGCAGTTCTTC
CDR3aa: CASSQVEGLVSYNEQFF
abundance: NA
d_gene: TRBD2
v_gene: TRBV7-6
j_gene: TRBJ2-1

CDR3nt: TGCGCCAGCAGGGGGGAGGCGGTATCCTACGAGCAGTACTTC
CDR3aa: CASRGEAVSYEQYF
abundance: NA
d_gene: NA
v_gene: TRBV5-1
j_gene: TRBJ2-7

CDR3nt: TGTGCCAGCAGCTTAGCGAGGACAGGGAACACTGAAGCTTTCTTT
CDR3aa: CASSLARTGNTEAFF
abundance: NA
d_gene: TRBD1
v_gene: TRBV7-9
j_gene: TRBJ1-1

CDR3nt: TGTGCCAGTAGCGGGGTGTTGGCGGCAGATACGCAGTATTTT
CDR3aa: CASSGVLAADTQYF
abundance: once
d_gene: NA
v_gene: TRBV19
j_gene: TRBJ2-3

CDR3nt: TGTGCCAGCAGCTCTCGACTAGCGGGGGGCACGAACACCGGGGAGCTGTTTTTT
CDR3aa: CASSSRLAGGTNTGELFF
abundance: once
d_gene: TRBD2
v_gene: TRBV13
j_gene: TRBJ2-2

CDR3nt: TGCGCCAGCAGCTTGGGAGGGAACTACGAGCAGTACTTC
CDR3aa: CASSLGGNYEQYF
abundance: once
d_gene: NA
v_gene: TRBV5-1
j_gene: TRBJ2-7

CDR3nt: TGTGCCATCAGTGAGAGGCAGGGGGCTATTGGAAACACCATATATTTT
CDR3aa: CAISERQGAIGNTIYF
abundance: NA
d_gene: TRBD1
v_gene: TRBV10-3
j_gene: TRBJ1-3